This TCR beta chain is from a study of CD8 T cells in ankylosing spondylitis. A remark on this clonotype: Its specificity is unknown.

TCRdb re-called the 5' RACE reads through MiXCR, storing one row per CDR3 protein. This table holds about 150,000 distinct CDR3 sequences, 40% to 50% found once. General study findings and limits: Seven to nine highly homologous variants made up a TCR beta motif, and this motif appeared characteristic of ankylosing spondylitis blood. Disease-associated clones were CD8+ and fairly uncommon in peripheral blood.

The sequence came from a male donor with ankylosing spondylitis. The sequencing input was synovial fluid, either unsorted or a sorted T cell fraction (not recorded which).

CDR3: CASSGPGPSGNYEQYF. In DNA, the CDR3 is TGTGCCAGCAGTGGACCAGGGCCTAGCGGGAACTACGAGCAGTACTTC. The rearrangement uses TRBV2 and TRBJ2-7; 9 bases map to TRBD2. Germline V gene sequence: CDR1 SNHLY, CDR2 FYNNEI. V lost 4 bases and J lost 3; bases outside the gene matches: 10. The CDR3 consists of 16 residues.